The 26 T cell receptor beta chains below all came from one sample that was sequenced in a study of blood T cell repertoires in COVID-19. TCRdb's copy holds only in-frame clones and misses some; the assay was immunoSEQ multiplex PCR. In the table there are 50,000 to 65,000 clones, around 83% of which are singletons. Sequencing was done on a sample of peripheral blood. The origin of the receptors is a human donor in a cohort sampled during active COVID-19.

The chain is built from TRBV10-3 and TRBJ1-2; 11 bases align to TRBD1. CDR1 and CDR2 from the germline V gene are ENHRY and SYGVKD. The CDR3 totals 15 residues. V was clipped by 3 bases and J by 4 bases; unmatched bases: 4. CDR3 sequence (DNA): TGTGCCATCAGTGAAGGACAGGGGGCGACCTATGGCTACACCTTC. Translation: CAISEGQGATYGYTF.

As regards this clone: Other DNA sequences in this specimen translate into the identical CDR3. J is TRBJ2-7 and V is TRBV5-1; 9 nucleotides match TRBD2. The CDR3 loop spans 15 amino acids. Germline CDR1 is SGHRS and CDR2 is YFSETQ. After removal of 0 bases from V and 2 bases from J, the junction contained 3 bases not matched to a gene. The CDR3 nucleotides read TGCGCCAGCAGCTTGGGTCTAGCGGGAACCTACGAGCAGTACTTC. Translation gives CASSLGLAGTYEQYF.

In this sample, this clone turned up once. CDR3 coding DNA: TGTGCCAGCAAAGAACAGGAGAACACTGAAGCTTTCTTT. The encoded protein is CASKEQENTEAFF. The V and J genes are TRBV2 and TRBJ1-1; D perhaps matches TRBD1 (5 bases). From germline, CDR1 is SNHLY and CDR2 FYNNEI. The CDR3 has 13 residues. V gave up 7 bases and J gave up 1 base, with 10 bases separating them.

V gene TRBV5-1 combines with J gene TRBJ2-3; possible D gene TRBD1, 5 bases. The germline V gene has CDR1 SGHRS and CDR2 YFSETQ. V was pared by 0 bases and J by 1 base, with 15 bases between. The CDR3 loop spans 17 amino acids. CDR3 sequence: CASSLAFRATGTDTQYF. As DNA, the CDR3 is TGCGCCAGCAGCTTGGCCTTCCGCGCGACAGGCACAGATACGCAGTATTTT.

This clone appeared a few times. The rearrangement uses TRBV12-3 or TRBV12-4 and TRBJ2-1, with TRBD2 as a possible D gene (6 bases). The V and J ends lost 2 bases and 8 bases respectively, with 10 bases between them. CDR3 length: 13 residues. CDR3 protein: CASSLRGVYEQFF. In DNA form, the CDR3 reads TGTGCCAGCAGTTTACGCGGGGTCTATGAGCAGTTCTTC.

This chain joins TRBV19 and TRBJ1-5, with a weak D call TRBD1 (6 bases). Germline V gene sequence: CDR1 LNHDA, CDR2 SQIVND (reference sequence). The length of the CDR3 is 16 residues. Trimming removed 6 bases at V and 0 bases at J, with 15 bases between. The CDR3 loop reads CASRPRGRDSNQPQHF. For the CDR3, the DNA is TGTGCCAGTAGGCCCAGGGGACGAGATAGCAATCAGCCCCAGCATTTT.

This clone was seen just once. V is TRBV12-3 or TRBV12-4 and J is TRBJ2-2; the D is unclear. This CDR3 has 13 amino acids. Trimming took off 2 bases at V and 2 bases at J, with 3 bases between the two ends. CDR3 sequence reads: CASSLHNTGELFF. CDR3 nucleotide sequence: TGTGCCAGCAGTTTACATAACACCGGGGAGCTGTTTTTT.

The CDR3 loop is CASSGPGGGAGNEQFF. CDR3 sequence (DNA): TGTGCCAGTAGTGGCCCCGGGGGGGGCGCGGGGAATGAGCAGTTCTTC. V gene TRBV19 combines with J gene TRBJ2-1, with 8 bases lining up with TRBD2. There are 16 residues in the CDR3. Germline values: CDR1 LNHDA, CDR2 SQIVND (reference sequence). V dropped 5 bases and J dropped 7; count of bases not matched to a gene: 13.

DNA of the CDR3: TGTGCCAGCAGCTTAGTAGGGCGGGGAGCCCAAACCTACGAGCAGTACTTC. Its translation is CASSLVGRGAQTYEQYF. The V call is TRBV11-2, the J call TRBJ2-7; the D gene is possibly TRBD2 (6 bases). CDR1 is SGHAT, CDR2 FQNNGV, per germline. V was clipped by 1 base and J by 2 bases, with 18 bases between them. The CDR3 extends over 17 amino acids.

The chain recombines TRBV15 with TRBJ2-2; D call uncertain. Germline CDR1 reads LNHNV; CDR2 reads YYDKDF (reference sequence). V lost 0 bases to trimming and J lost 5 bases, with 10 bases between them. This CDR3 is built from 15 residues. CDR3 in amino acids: CATSRDGSLTGELFF. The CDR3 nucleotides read TGTGCCACCAGCAGAGATGGCAGTTTAACCGGGGAGCTGTTTTTT.

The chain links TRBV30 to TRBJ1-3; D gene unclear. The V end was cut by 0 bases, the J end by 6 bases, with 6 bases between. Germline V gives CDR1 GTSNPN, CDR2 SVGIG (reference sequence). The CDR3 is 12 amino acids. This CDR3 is CAWSVAVNTIYF. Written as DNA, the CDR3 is TGTGCCTGGAGTGTCGCGGTAAACACCATATATTTT.

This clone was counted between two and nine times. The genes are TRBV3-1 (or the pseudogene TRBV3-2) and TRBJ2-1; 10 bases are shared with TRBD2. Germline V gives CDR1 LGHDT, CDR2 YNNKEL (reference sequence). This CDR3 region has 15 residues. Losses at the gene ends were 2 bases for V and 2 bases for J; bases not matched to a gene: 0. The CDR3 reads CASSQSGRAYNEQFF. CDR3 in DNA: TGTGCCAGCAGCCAAAGCGGGAGGGCCTACAATGAGCAGTTCTTC.

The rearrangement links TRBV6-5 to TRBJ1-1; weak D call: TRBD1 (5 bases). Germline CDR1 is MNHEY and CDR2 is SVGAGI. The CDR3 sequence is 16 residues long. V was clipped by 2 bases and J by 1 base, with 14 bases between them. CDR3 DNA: TGTGCCAGCAGTTACCCGAGACAGTGGAAGAACACTGAAGCTTTCTTT. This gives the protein CASSYPRQWKNTEAFF.

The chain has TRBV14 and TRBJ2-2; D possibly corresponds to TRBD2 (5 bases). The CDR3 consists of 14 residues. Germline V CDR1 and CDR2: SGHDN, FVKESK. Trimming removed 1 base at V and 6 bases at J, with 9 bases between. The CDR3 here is CASSQAVGAGELFF. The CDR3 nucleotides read TGTGCCAGCAGCCAAGCCGTGGGAGCCGGGGAGCTGTTTTTT.

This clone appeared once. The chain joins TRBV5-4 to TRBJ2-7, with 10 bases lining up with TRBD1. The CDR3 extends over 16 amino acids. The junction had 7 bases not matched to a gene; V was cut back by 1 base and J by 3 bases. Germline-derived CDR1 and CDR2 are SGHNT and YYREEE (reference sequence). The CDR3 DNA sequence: TGTGCCAGCAGCTTGAGGACAGGGGGGCCAGGCTACGAGCAGTACTTC. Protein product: CASSLRTGGPGYEQYF. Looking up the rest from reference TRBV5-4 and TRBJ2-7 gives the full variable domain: ETGVTQSPTHLIKTRGQQVTLRCSSQSGHNTVSWYQQALGQGPQFIFQYYREEENGRGNFPPRFSGLQFPNYSSELNVNALELDDSALYLCASSLRTGGPGYEQYFGPGTRLTVT.

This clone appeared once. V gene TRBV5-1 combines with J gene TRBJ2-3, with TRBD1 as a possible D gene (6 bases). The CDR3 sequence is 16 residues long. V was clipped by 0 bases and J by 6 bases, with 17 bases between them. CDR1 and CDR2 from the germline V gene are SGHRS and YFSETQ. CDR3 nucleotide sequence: TGCGCCAGCAGCTTGGCCCCGGGATCTCAGGGGGATACGCAGTATTTT. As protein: CASSLAPGSQGDTQYF.

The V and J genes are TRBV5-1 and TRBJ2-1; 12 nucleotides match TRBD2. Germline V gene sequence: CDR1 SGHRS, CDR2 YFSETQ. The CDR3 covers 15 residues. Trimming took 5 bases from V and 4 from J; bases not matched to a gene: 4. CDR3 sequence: CASRTGTSGYNEQFF. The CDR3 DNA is TGCGCCAGCAGGACCGGGACTAGCGGGTACAATGAGCAGTTCTTC.

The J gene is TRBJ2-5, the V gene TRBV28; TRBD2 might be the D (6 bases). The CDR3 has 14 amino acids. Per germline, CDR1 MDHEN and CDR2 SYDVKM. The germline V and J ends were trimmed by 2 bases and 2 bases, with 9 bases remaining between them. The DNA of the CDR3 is TGTGCCAGCAGTTTAGGGGGGTCACAAGAGACCCAGTACTTC. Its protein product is CASSLGGSQETQYF.

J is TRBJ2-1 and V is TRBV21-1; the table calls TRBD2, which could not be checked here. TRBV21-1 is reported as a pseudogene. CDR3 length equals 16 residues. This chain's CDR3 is CASDGRVTSSYNEQFF. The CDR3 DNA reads TGTGCCAGCGACGGGAGAGTTACAAGCTCCTACAATGAGCAGTTCTTC.

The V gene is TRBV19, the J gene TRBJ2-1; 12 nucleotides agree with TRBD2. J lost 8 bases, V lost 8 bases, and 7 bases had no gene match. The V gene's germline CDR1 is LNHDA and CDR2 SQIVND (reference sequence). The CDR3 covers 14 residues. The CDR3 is CASSLAGGLDEQFF. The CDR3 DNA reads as TGTGCCAGTTCTCTAGCGGGGGGGCTGGATGAGCAGTTCTTC.

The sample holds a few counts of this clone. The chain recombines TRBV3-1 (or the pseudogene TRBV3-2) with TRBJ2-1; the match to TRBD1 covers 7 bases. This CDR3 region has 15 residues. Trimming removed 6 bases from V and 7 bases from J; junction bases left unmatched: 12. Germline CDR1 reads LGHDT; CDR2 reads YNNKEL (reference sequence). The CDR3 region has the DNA TGTGCCAGCAGACTCGAGGGGGCAGGGGAGAATGAGCAGTTCTTC. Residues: CASRLEGAGENEQFF.

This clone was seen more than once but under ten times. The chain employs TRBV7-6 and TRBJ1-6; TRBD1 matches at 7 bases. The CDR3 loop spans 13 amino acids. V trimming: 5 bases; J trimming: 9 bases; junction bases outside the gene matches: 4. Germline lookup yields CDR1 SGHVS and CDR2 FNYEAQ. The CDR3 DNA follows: TGTGCCAGCAGCACCGAGGGGGCTTCACCCCTCCACTTT. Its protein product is CASSTEGASPLHF.

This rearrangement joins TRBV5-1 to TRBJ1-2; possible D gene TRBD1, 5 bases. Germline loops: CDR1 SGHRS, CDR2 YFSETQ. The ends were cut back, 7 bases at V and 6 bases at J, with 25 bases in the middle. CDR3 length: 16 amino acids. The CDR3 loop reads CASFQGYAGKGDGYTF. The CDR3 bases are TGCGCCAGCTTCCAGGGATACGCAGGGAAGGGTGATGGCTACACCTTC. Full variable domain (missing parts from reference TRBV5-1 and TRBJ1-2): KAGVTQTPRYLIKTRGQQVTLSCSPISGHRSVSWYQQTPGQGLQFLFEYFSETQRNKGNFPGRFSGRQFSNSRSEMNVSTLELGDSALYLCASFQGYAGKGDGYTFGSGTRLTVV.

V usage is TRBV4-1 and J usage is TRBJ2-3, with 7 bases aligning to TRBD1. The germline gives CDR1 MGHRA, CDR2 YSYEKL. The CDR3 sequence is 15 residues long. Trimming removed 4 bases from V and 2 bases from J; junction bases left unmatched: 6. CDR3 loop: CASSPRGQDTDTQYF. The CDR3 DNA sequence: TGCGCCAGCAGCCCCAGAGGACAGGACACAGATACGCAGTATTTT.

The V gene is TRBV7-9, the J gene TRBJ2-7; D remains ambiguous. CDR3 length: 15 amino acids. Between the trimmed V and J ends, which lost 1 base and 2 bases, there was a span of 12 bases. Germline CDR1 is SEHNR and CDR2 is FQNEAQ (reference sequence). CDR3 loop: CASSLEIAGAYEQYF. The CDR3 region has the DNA TGTGCCAGCAGCTTAGAGATCGCTGGAGCCTACGAGCAGTACTTC.

CDR3 sequence: CASSPPRGALGITNTEAFF. The CDR3 DNA follows: TGTGCCAGCTCACCCCCGCGCGGGGCGCTGGGGATCACGAACACTGAAGCTTTCTTT. The chain is built from TRBV18 and TRBJ1-1; possibly TRBD1 for D (5 bases). Trimming pared 3 bases from V and 1 base from J, leaving 24 bases between. The CDR3 sequence is 19 residues long. CDR1 and CDR2 (germline): KGHSH, LQKENI.